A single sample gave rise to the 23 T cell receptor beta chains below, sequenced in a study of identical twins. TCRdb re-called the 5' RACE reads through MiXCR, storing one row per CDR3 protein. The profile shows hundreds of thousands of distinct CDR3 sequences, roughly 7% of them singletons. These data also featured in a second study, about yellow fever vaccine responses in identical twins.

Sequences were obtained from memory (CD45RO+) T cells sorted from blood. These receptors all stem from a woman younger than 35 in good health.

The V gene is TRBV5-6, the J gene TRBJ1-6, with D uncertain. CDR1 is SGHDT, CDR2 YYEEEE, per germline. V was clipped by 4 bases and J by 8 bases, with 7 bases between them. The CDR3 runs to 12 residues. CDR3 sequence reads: CASSLTYSPLHF. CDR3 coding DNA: TGTGCCAGCAGCCTAACGTATTCACCCCTCCACTTT.

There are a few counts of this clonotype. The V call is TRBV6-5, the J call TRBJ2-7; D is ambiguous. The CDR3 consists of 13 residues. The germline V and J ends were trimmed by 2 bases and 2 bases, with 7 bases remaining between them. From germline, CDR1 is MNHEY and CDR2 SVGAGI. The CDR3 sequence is CASSYRPTYEQYF. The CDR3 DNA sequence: TGTGCCAGCAGTTACCGGCCCACCTACGAGCAGTACTTC.

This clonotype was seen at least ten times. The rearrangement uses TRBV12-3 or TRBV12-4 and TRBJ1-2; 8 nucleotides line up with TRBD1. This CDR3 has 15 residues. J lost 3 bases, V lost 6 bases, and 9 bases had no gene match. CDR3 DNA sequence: TGTGCCAGCAGCCCCCACAGGGGGAACGACTATGGCTACACCTTC. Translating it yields CASSPHRGNDYGYTF.

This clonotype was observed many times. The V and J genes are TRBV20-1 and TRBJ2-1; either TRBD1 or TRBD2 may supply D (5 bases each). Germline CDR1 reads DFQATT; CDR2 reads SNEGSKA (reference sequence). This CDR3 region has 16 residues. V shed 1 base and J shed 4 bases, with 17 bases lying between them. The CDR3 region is CSARVLDGASYNEQFF. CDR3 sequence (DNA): TGCAGTGCTAGAGTCCTTGACGGGGCCTCATACAATGAGCAGTTCTTC.

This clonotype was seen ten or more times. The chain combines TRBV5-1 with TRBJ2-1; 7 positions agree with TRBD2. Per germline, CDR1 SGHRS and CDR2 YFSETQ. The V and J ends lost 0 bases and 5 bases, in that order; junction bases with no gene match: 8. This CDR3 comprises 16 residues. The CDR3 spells CASSLEVWLADNEQFF. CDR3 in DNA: TGCGCCAGCAGCTTGGAGGTTTGGCTAGCGGACAATGAGCAGTTCTTC.

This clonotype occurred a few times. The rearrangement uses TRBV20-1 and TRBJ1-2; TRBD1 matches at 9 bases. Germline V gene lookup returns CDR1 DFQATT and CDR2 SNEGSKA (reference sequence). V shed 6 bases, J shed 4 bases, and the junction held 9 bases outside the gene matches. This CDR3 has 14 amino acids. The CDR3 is CSATDRGEPYGYTF. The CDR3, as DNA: TGCAGTGCAACCGACAGGGGGGAACCCTATGGCTACACCTTC.

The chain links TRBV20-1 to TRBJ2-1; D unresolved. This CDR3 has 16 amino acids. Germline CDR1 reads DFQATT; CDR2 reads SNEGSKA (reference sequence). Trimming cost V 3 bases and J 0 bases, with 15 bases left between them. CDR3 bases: TGCAGTGCTAGCCGGAGACCCAAGAGCTCCTACAATGAGCAGTTCTTC. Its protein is CSASRRPKSSYNEQFF.

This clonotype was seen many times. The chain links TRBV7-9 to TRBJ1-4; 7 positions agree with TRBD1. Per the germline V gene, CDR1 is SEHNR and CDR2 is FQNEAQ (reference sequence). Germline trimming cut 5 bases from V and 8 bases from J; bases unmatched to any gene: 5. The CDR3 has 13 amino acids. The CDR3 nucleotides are TGTGCCAGCAGCCCCGGACAGGCCGAAAAACTGTTTTTT. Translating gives CASSPGQAEKLFF. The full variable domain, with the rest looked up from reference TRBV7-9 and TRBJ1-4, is DTGVSQNPRHKITKRGQNVTFRCDPISEHNRLYWYRQTLGQGPEFLTYFQNEAQLEKSRLLSDRFSAERPKGSFSTLEIQRTEQGDSAMYLCASSPGQAEKLFFGSGTQLSVL.

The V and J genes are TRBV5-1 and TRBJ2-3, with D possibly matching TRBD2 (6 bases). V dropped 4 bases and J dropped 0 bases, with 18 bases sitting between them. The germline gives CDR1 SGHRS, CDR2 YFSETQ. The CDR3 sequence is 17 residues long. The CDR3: CASSQGSSVVSTDTQYF. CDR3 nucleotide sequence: TGCGCCAGCAGCCAGGGATCTAGCGTGGTTAGCACAGATACGCAGTATTTT.

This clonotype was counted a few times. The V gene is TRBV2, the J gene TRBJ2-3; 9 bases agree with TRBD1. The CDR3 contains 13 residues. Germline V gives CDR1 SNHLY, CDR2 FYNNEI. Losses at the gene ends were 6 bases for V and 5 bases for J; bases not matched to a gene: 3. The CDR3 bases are TGTGCCAGCAGCGACAGGGGGGTAGATACGCAGTATTTT. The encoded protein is CASSDRGVDTQYF.

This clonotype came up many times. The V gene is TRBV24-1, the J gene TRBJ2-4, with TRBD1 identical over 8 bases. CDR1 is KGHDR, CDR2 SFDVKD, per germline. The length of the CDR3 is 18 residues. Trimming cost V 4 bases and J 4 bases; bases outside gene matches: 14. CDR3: CATSEPPGTGAMKNIQYF. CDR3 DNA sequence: TGTGCCACCAGTGAGCCTCCCGGGACAGGCGCTATGAAAAACATTCAGTACTTC.

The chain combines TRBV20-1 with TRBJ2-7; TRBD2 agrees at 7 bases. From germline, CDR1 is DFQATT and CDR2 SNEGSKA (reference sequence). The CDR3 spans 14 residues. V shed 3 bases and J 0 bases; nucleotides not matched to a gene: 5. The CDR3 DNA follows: TGCAGTGCTAGGTCCGGACTAGGCTCCTACGAGCAGTACTTC. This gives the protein CSARSGLGSYEQYF.

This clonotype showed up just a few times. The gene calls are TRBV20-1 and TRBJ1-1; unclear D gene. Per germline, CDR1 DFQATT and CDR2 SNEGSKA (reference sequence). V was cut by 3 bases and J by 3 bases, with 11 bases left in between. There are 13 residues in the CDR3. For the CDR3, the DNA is TGCAGTGCTAGGTCGGAGGACCACACTGAAGCTTTCTTT. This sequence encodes CSARSEDHTEAFF.

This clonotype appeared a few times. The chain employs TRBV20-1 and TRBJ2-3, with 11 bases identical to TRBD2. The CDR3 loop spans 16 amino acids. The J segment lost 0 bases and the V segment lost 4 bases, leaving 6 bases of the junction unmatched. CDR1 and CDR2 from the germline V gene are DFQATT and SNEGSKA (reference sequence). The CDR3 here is CSAKLAGGLSTDTQYF. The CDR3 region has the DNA TGCAGTGCTAAGCTAGCGGGGGGCTTGAGCACAGATACGCAGTATTTT.

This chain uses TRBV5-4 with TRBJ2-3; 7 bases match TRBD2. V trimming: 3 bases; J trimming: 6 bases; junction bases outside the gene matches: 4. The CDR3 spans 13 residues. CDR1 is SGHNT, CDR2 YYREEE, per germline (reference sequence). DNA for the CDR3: TGTGCCAGCAGCTCCAATAGCGGGGATACGCAGTATTTT. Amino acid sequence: CASSSNSGDTQYF.

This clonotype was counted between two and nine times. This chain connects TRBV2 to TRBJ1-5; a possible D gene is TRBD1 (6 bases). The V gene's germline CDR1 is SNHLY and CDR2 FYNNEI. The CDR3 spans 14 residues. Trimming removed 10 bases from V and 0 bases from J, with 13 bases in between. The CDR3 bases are TGTGCCACAAGGGTGGGGGCTAGCAATCAGCCCCAGCATTTT. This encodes CATRVGASNQPQHF. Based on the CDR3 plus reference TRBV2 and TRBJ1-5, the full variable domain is EPEVTQTPSHQVTQMGQEVILRCVPISNHLYFYWYRQILGQKVEFLVSFYNNEISEKSEIFDDQFSVERPDGSNFTLKIRSTKLEDSAMYFCATRVGASNQPQHFGDGTRLSIL.

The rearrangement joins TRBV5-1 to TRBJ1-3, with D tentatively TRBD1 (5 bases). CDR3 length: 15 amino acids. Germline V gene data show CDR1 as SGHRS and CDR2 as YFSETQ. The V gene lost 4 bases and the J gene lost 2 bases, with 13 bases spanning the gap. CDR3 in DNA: TGCGCCAGCAGCGAGGGACTGAGCACTGGAAACACCATATATTTT. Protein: CASSEGLSTGNTIYF.

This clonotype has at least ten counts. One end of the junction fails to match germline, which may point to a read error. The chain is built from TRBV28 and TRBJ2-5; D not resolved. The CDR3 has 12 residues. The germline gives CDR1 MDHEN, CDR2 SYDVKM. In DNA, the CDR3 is TGCGCCAGCAGCTTGGTGGGAGAGACCCAGTACTTC. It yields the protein CASSLVGETQYF. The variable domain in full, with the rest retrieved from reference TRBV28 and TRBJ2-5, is DVKVTQSSRYLVKRTGEKVFLECVQDMDHENMFWYRQDPGLGLRLIYFSYDVKMKEKGDIPEGYSVSREKKERFSLILESASTNQTSMYLCASSLVGETQYFGPGTRLLVL.

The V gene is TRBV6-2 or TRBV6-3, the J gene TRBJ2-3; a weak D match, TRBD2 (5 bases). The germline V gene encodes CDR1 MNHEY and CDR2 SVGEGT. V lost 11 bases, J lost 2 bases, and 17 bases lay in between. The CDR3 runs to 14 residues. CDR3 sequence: CAALARLATDTQYF. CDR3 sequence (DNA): TGTGCCGCCCTAGCCAGGCTAGCCACAGATACGCAGTATTTT.

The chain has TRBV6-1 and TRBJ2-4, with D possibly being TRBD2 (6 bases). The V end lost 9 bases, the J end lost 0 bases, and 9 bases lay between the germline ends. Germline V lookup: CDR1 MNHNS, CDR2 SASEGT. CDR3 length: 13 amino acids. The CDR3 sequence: CASMGLAKNIQYF. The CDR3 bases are TGTGCCAGTATGGGACTAGCCAAAAACATTCAGTACTTC.

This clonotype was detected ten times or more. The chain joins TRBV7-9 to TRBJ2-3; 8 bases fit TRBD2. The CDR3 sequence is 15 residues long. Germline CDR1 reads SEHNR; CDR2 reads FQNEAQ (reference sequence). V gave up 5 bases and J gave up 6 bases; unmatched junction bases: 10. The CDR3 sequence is CASSGPLAEGDTQYF. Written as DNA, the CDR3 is TGTGCCAGCAGCGGACCACTAGCGGAGGGCGATACGCAGTATTTT.

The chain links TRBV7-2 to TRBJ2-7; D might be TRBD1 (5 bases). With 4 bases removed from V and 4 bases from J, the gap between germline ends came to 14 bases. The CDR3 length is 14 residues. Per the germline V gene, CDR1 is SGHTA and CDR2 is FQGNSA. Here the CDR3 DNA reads TGTGCCAGCAGCTGGGGCTCCAGCTCGTACGAGCAGTACGTC. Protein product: CASSWGSSSYEQYV.

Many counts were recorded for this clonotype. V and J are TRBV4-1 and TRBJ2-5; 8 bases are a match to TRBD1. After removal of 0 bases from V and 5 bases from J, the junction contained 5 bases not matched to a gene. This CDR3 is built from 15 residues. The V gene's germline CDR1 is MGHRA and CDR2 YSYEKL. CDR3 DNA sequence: TGCGCCAGCAGCCAAGAAGGACAGGGCGTGGAGACCCAGTACTTC. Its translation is CASSQEGQGVETQYF.